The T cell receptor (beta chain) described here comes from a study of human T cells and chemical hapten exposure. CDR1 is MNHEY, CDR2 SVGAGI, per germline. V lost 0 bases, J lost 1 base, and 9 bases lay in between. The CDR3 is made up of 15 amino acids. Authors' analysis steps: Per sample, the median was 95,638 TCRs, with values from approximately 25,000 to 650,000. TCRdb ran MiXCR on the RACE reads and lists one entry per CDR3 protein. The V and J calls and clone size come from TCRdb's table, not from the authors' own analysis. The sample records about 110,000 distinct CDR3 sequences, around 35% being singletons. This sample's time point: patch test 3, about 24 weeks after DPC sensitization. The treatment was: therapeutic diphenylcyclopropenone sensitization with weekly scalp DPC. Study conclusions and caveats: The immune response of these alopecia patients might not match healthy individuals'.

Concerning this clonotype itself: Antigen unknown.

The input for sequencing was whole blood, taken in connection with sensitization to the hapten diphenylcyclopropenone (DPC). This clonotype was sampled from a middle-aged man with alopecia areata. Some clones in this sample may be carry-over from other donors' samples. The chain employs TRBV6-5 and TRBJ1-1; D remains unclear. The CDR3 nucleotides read TGTGCCAGCAGTTACTCGACGAAGGGGAACACTGAAGCTTTCTTT. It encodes CASSYSTKGNTEAFF.